This is a list of T cell receptor beta chains from one sample in a study of T cells in Graves' hyperthyroidism and ophthalmopathy. MiXCR, applied by TCRdb to the multiplex PCR reads, yields one record per CDR3 protein. The sample lists more than 40,000 distinct CDR3 sequences; 49% were seen once. Sequencing used peripheral blood or thyroid tissue (not recorded which). These receptors were collected from a woman aged 45-60 years with Graves' hyperthyroidism. The conserved cysteine and the conserved F or W are not part of the CDR3 here. Fields, in order: CDR3 length, J gene, V gene, CDR3 protein.

cdr3_length: 12; j_call: TRBJ2-2; v_call: TRBV9; cdr3_aa: ASTPQEGRGELF
cdr3_length: 11; j_call: TRBJ1-4; v_call: TRBV7-8; cdr3_aa: ASSLGTNEKLF
cdr3_length: 10; j_call: TRBJ2-3; v_call: TRBV27; cdr3_aa: ASSLRTGGWY
cdr3_length: 15; j_call: TRBJ2-7; v_call: TRBV20-1; cdr3_aa: SASSPGTSGSSYEQY
cdr3_length: 13; j_call: TRBJ2-7; v_call: TRBV5-1; cdr3_aa: ASRRQEGLGNEQY
cdr3_length: 11; j_call: TRBJ1-5; v_call: TRBV11-2; cdr3_aa: ASSLGVSQPQH
cdr3_length: 11; j_call: TRBJ2-7; v_call: TRBV6-6; cdr3_aa: ASSRDRAYEQY
cdr3_length: 10; j_call: TRBJ1-2; v_call: TRBV28; cdr3_aa: ASSPNYYGYT
cdr3_length: 11; j_call: TRBJ1-5; v_call: TRBV7-6; cdr3_aa: ASSLEVGQPQH
cdr3_length: 17; j_call: TRBJ2-5; v_call: TRBV29-1; cdr3_aa: SVDLGTIGRALVVETQY
cdr3_length: 9; j_call: TRBJ1-5; v_call: TRBV20-1; cdr3_aa: SAREHQPQH
cdr3_length: 14; j_call: TRBJ2-6; v_call: TRBV20-1; cdr3_aa: SASGLAGGGANVLT
cdr3_length: 15; j_call: TRBJ2-7; v_call: TRBV20-1; cdr3_aa: SARDHRTSGTSYEQY
cdr3_length: 13; j_call: TRBJ1-1; v_call: TRBV28; cdr3_aa: ASSFMAQMNTEAF
cdr3_length: 12; j_call: TRBJ1-4; v_call: TRBV29-1; cdr3_aa: SVGQRATNEKLF
cdr3_length: 15; j_call: TRBJ1-5; v_call: TRBV20-1; cdr3_aa: SARKGQIEYSNQPQH
cdr3_length: 14; j_call: TRBJ2-7; v_call: TRBV20-1; cdr3_aa: SARAMTSGASYEQY
cdr3_length: 14; j_call: TRBJ2-5; v_call: TRBV5-6; cdr3_aa: ASSRRLAGGWETQC
cdr3_length: 14; j_call: TRBJ1-5; v_call: TRBV7-7; cdr3_aa: AQVSWGRGSNQPQH
cdr3_length: 11; j_call: TRBJ2-5; v_call: TRBV7-6; cdr3_aa: ASSPRSRGTQY
cdr3_length: 13; j_call: TRBJ1-2; v_call: TRBV7-9; cdr3_aa: ASSLRTGANYGYT
cdr3_length: 14; j_call: TRBJ1-4; v_call: TRBV7-9; cdr3_aa: ASSPEVGGTNEKLF
cdr3_length: 13; j_call: TRBJ2-5; v_call: TRBV19; cdr3_aa: ASSIGSGQGETQY
cdr3_length: 9; j_call: TRBJ2-7; v_call: TRBV20-1; cdr3_aa: SVRSSYKQY
cdr3_length: 11; j_call: TRBJ1-5; v_call: TRBV7-2; cdr3_aa: ASSSTSNQPQH
cdr3_length: 15; j_call: TRBJ2-7; v_call: TRBV7-9; cdr3_aa: ASSRGASGRAVYEQY
cdr3_length: 12; j_call: TRBJ2-5; v_call: TRBV12-3/TRBV12-4; cdr3_aa: ASSGQGRNQPQY
cdr3_length: 12; j_call: TRBJ1-1; v_call: TRBV7-8; cdr3_aa: ASSQKQGAKEAS
cdr3_length: 11; j_call: TRBJ1-2; v_call: TRBV7-2; cdr3_aa: ASSPDRSQGYT
cdr3_length: 10; j_call: TRBJ2-7; v_call: TRBV7-6; cdr3_aa: ASSGPNYEQY
cdr3_length: 11; j_call: TRBJ2-7; v_call: TRBV29-1; cdr3_aa: SVTGTSPYEQY
cdr3_length: 11; j_call: TRBJ1-1; v_call: TRBV9; cdr3_aa: ASSVAGATEAF
cdr3_length: 9; j_call: TRBJ2-7; v_call: TRBV7-9; cdr3_aa: ASSKRNEQY
cdr3_length: 11; j_call: TRBJ1-5; v_call: TRBV6-1; cdr3_aa: ASRVSSNQPQH
cdr3_length: 13; j_call: TRBJ2-2; v_call: TRBV7-9; cdr3_aa: ASSSTLVGRGELF
cdr3_length: 15; j_call: TRBJ2-5; v_call: TRBV7-2; cdr3_aa: ASSRGGQGPQTETQY
cdr3_length: 9; j_call: TRBJ1-2; v_call: TRBV29-1; cdr3_aa: SVEGVSGLT
cdr3_length: 12; j_call: TRBJ1-1; v_call: TRBV7-2; cdr3_aa: ASSFRRDLTEAF